This TCR beta chain was observed in a study of T-cell memory formation after mild COVID-19. General study results and limits: Whereas later expanders leaned CD4+, clones contracting day 15 to 85 showed a balanced CD4/CD8 makeup.

Comment on this clonotype: Antigen specificity is unknown.

Each CDR3 protein gets one entry after TCRdb re-called the 5' RACE reads with MiXCR. The sample shows roughly 260,000 distinct CDR3 sequences, around 17% of them seen only once. Germline V gene data show CDR1 as DFQATT and CDR2 as SNEGSKA (reference sequence). This CDR3 contains 16 residues. V lost 2 bases and J lost 4; bases outside the gene matches: 11. This TCR was sampled from a man aged 18 to 29 who had mild COVID-19 (a few samples of this study predate the infection). Cell type and time point are not known. The sequencing sample was made of PBMCs or a T cell subset sorted from them (not recorded which). The chain uses TRBV20-1 and TRBJ2-1, with 7 bases fitting TRBD2. This CDR3 reads CSARINTGTTYNEQFF. CDR3 bases: TGCAGTGCTAGAATAAACACCGGGACTACATACAATGAGCAGTTCTTC.